This is a list of T cell receptor beta chains from one sample in a study of blood T cell repertoires in COVID-19. The table came from immunoSEQ multiplex PCR; TCRdb's copy has only in-frame clones and leaves some out. The sample contains about 160,000 clones, about 90% of which appear only once. The material sequenced was peripheral blood. The source of these receptors is a woman aged 60-70 years with active or convalescent COVID-19. Each CDR3 is given with its conserved first and last residue. The order of the fields is V gene, J gene, CDR3 length, CDR3 protein.

>TRBV3-1/TRBV3-2|TRBJ1-5|16
CASSQEGRSPDQPQHF
>TRBV29-1|TRBJ2-7|12
CSVGVETYEQYF
>TRBV19|TRBJ1-1|14
CASTTVGFGTEAFF
>TRBV5-1|TRBJ2-3|15
CASSPGTGGRDTQYF
>TRBV10-3|TRBJ1-1|12
CAISAGGTEAFF
>TRBV4-3|TRBJ2-3|17
CASSQRDRQASTDTQYF
>TRBV24-1|TRBJ2-5|14
CATSGSAGGETQYF
>TRBV7-3|TRBJ2-2|17
CASSSPAGTDLTGELFF
>TRBV5-6|TRBJ1-5|15
CASSFGLTAGQPQHF
>TRBV5-1|TRBJ1-4|15
CASSPGTGGNEKLFF
>TRBV19|TRBJ1-6|15
CASQSGQGAESPLHF
>TRBV7-9|TRBJ1-1|11
CASSRGGEAFF
>TRBV3-1/TRBV3-2|TRBJ1-1|12
CASSQGRGEAFF
>TRBV5-1|TRBJ2-3|15
CASSLGLAVADTQYF
>TRBV6-5|TRBJ1-2|15
CASSYSTGGGYGYTF
>TRBV29-1|TRBJ2-1|12
CSVGQGNNEQFF
>TRBV5-1|TRBJ2-2|15
CASSLSQGGTGELFF
>TRBV9|TRBJ2-5|13
CASSVEDYPAQYF
>TRBV9|TRBJ1-5|15
CASSGGHNSNQPQHF
>TRBV4-3|TRBJ2-5|15
CASSQEGTGRETQYF
>TRBV5-5|TRBJ2-7|15
CASSLEGDSYYEQYF
>TRBV7-8|TRBJ1-1|14
CASSFITGSPEAFF
>TRBV5-8|TRBJ2-3|15
CASSPLAGGRDTQYF
>TRBV5-4|TRBJ1-1|16
CASSRPVGGGAPEAFF
>TRBV4-3|TRBJ1-2|17
CASSVLSGTGKGYGYTF
>TRBV3-1/TRBV3-2|TRBJ2-1|12
CASSLSYNEQFF
>TRBV7-2|TRBJ2-7|16
CASSPSIGTGGHEQYF
>TRBV7-9|TRBJ1-4|11
CASSLLEELFF
>TRBV7-2|TRBJ2-7|15
CASSPSRQQYYEQYF
>TRBV5-1|TRBJ1-2|15
CASSLALGTDYGYTF
>TRBV4-1|TRBJ2-5|18
CASSQDGTSGGAEETQYF
>TRBV7-6|TRBJ1-2|16
CASSQLQGDLNYGYTF
>TRBV4-3|TRBJ1-2|15
CASSQERVGNYGYTF